The sequence of this T cell receptor (beta chain) was determined in a study of cytomegalovirus exposure and HLA in healthy donors. Overall study: Among the 400 or so donors who were genotyped, over 70% fell in the genetic ancestry cluster that is associated with self-reported Caucasian donors.

A word on this clone: Its specificity is not known.

Trimming left V 1 base short and J 4 bases short, with 13 bases between. CDR1 is SEHNR, CDR2 FQNEAQ, per germline (reference sequence). There are 16 residues in the CDR3. Amplification used 60 Vbeta primers and 13 Jbeta primers. Using immunoSEQ multiplex PCR, the repertoire was profiled, and TCRdb retains in-frame clones only, with some absent. The table lists approximately 79,000 clones. Findings of the study overall: Productive status was seen about 87% or about 30% of the time for most TCR beta V segments in an earlier analysis.

The receptor was derived from a middle-aged man in good health and CMV-seronegative. Source material: PBMCs. J is TRBJ1-4 and V is TRBV7-9, with a weak D call TRBD1 (6 bases). The CDR3 region has the DNA TGTGCCAGCAGCTTAGTCGCGGGGGCCTTTAATGAAAAACTGTTTTTT. It yields the protein CASSLVAGAFNEKLFF.